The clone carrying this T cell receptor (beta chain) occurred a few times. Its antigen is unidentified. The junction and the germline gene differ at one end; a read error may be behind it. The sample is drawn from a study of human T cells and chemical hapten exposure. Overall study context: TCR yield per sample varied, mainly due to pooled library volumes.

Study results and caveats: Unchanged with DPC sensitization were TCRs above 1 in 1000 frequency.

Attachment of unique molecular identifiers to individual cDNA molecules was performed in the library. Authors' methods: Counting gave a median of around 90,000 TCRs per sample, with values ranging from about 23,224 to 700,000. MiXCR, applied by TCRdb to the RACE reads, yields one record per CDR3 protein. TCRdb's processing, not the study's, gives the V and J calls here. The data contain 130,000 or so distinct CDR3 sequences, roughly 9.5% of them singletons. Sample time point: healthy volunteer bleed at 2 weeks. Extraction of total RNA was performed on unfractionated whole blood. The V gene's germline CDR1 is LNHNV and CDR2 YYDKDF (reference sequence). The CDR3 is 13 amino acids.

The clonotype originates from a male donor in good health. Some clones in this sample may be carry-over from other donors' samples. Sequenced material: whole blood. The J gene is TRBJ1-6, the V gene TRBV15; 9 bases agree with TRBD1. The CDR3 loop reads CATNRDRDSPLHF. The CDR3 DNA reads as TGTGCCACCAACCGGGACAGGGATTCTCCCCTCCACTTT.